The 24 T cell receptor beta chains below were found in one sample sequenced in a study of blood T cell repertoires in COVID-19. Profiled with immunoSEQ multiplex PCR; TCRdb holds only in-frame clones, not every one. Among 300,000 to 400,000 clones listed, 88% were seen once. Sample: peripheral blood. The receptors come from a woman between 50 and 59 years old with active or convalescent COVID-19.

The rearrangement joins TRBV29-1 to TRBJ2-5; 8 bases fit TRBD1. The germline CDR1 and CDR2 sequences are SQVTM and ANQGSEA. Germline trimming cut 6 bases from V and 4 bases from J; bases unmatched to any gene: 4. The length of the CDR3 is 12 residues. CDR3 sequence: CSVAQGGETQYF. The DNA for the CDR3 is TGCAGCGTAGCACAGGGGGGAGAGACCCAGTACTTC.

Written as DNA, the CDR3 is TGTGCCAGCAGCCAGGAGACTAGCGGGAGGCACGAGCAGTACTTC. Protein product: CASSQETSGRHEQYF. V usage is TRBV4-2 and J usage is TRBJ2-7; 13 nucleotides line up with TRBD2. The CDR3 is 15 amino acids. The trim removed 3 bases at V and 5 bases at J, leaving 4 bases unmatched. Germline CDR1 is LGHNA and CDR2 is YNFKEQ.

This clone was recorded only once. The chain uses TRBV6-1 and TRBJ2-3, with 9 bases lining up with TRBD2. The CDR3 spans 17 residues. Germline assignment: CDR1 MNHNS and CDR2 SASEGT. The ends lost 4 bases at V and 1 base at J; junction bases unmatched: 9. CDR3 protein: CASSARVGGGGTDTQYF. CDR3 nucleotides: TGTGCCAGCAGTGCCCGAGTAGGCGGGGGGGGCACAGATACGCAGTATTTT.

This chain connects TRBV2 to TRBJ1-1, with D perhaps matching TRBD1 (5 bases). This CDR3 has 13 residues. CDR1 SNHLY and CDR2 FYNNEI come from the germline V gene. V lost 9 bases, J lost 1 base, and 12 bases lay in between. The CDR3 region has the DNA TGTGCCAGTGGGGGGGAGCAGAACACTGAAGCTTTCTTT. Its translation is CASGGEQNTEAFF.

This clone was picked up one time. CDR3 in amino acids: CSVDHNPGQTFFNYGYTF. The DNA for the CDR3 is TGCAGCGTTGATCACAATCCGGGACAGACATTCTTTAACTATGGCTACACCTTC. The chain recombines TRBV29-1 with TRBJ1-2; TRBD1 aligns across 7 bases. V dropped 3 bases and J dropped 1; count of bases not matched to a gene: 17. The CDR3 runs 18 residues. Germline V CDR1 and CDR2: SQVTM, ANQGSEA.

The genes are TRBV7-2 and TRBJ2-3; 9 bases agree with TRBD2. Trimming at V came to 2 bases and at J to 5 bases, leaving 5 bases not matched to a gene. The CDR3 loop spans 15 amino acids. Per the germline V gene, CDR1 is SGHTA and CDR2 is FQGNSA. The chain's CDR3 is CASSLFAGGGDTQYF. The CDR3 coding sequence is TGTGCCAGCAGCTTATTCGCGGGAGGGGGAGATACGCAGTATTTT.

This chain connects TRBV7-2 to TRBJ2-7; 7 bases agree with TRBD2. Germline loops: CDR1 SGHTA, CDR2 FQGNSA. V lost 5 bases, J lost 3 bases, and 7 bases stayed unmatched. CDR3 length equals 14 residues. CDR3 DNA sequence: TGTGCCAGCAGCCCTTCGCGGGAGTACTACGAGCAGTACTTC. Encoded protein: CASSPSREYYEQYF.

The rearrangement links TRBV27 to TRBJ2-3, with 8 bases aligning to TRBD2. CDR3 length: 17 amino acids. Trimming cost V 6 bases and J 3 bases; bases outside gene matches: 14. Germline V gene lookup returns CDR1 MNHEY and CDR2 SMNVEV (reference sequence). CDR3 residues: CASRPSAGEWGTDTQYF. As DNA, the CDR3 is TGTGCCAGCAGACCTTCAGCGGGGGAGTGGGGAACAGATACGCAGTATTTT.

J is TRBJ1-5 and V is TRBV3-1 (or the pseudogene TRBV3-2), with a tentative D call TRBD1 (5 bases). Germline lookup yields CDR1 LGHDT and CDR2 YNNKEL (reference sequence). The CDR3 has 12 residues. Deletions cut 1 base from V and 9 bases from J, with 7 bases between. DNA for the CDR3: TGTGCCAGCAGCCAAGGGAGGGGGCCCCAGCATTTT. It translates to CASSQGRGPQHF.

The chain links TRBV5-6 to TRBJ1-2; weak D call: TRBD1 (5 bases). V lost 2 bases, J lost 5 bases, and 16 bases lay in between. The CDR3 runs to 15 residues. Germline V gene data show CDR1 as SGHDT and CDR2 as YYEEEE. The CDR3 loop reads CASSFVTAARYGYTF. CDR3 nucleotide sequence: TGTGCCAGCAGCTTCGTGACAGCAGCTCGATATGGCTACACCTTC.

This clone came up a few times. This chain uses TRBV28 with TRBJ2-7; 7 bases are shared with TRBD2. This CDR3 has 15 amino acids. From germline, CDR1 is MDHEN and CDR2 SYDVKM. Trimming removed 6 bases from V and 5 bases from J; junction bases left unmatched: 13. DNA for the CDR3: TGTGCCAGCAGACGTCTGGGAGGGATTATGGACGAGCAGTACTTC. Its protein is CASRRLGGIMDEQYF. Filled out from reference TRBV28 and TRBJ2-7, the complete variable domain reads DVKVTQSSRYLVKRTGEKVFLECVQDMDHENMFWYRQDPGLGLRLIYFSYDVKMKEKGDIPEGYSVSREKKERFSLILESASTNQTSMYLCASRRLGGIMDEQYFGPGTRLTVT.

The V and J genes are TRBV7-2 and TRBJ1-5; D not resolved. In germline, CDR1 is SGHTA, CDR2 FQGNSA. The CDR3 sequence is 14 residues long. With 5 bases removed from V and 2 bases from J, the gap between germline ends came to 10 bases. The CDR3 nucleotides read TGTGCCAGCAGCCTTACGTCGGGCAATCAGCCCCAGCATTTT. Its protein is CASSLTSGNQPQHF.

The chain links TRBV30 to TRBJ1-2, with D perhaps TRBD1 (6 bases). The CDR3 spans 13 residues. CDR1 is GTSNPN and CDR2 is SVGIG in the germline V gene (reference sequence). V was shortened by 3 bases and J by 8 bases, with 16 bases between the two germline ends. The CDR3 protein is CAWRESRGRGYTF. In DNA, the CDR3 is TGTGCCTGGAGGGAGTCCAGGGGTCGAGGCTACACCTTC.

V is TRBV20-1 and J is TRBJ2-7; 10 bases agree with TRBD2. Germline V gene data show CDR1 as DFQATT and CDR2 as SNEGSKA (reference sequence). With 3 bases clipped from V and 0 bases from J, the junction kept 11 bases outside the gene matches. The CDR3 is 17 residues long. CDR3 in amino acids: CSASPASGGQFSYEQYF. The CDR3 nucleotides are TGCAGTGCTAGTCCCGCTAGCGGGGGCCAGTTCTCCTACGAGCAGTACTTC.

The chain recombines TRBV11-2 with TRBJ1-5; no clear D gene. Germline assignment: CDR1 SGHAT and CDR2 FQNNGV. This CDR3 has 15 residues. V lost 0 bases and J lost 3, with 9 bases in between. DNA of the CDR3: TGTGCCAGCAGCTTAGAAGGAGCCCTCAATCAGCCCCAGCATTTT. Amino acids: CASSLEGALNQPQHF.

The chain combines TRBV6-4 with TRBJ1-1; D call uncertain. This CDR3 is built from 11 residues. Germline V CDR1 and CDR2: MRHNA, SNTAGT. Trimming shortened V by 8 bases and J by 1 base, and 5 bases separated the two germline ends. The CDR3: CASFSNTEAFF. CDR3 nucleotides: TGTGCCAGCTTCTCGAACACTGAAGCTTTCTTT.

This rearrangement joins TRBV5-1 to TRBJ2-5, with D perhaps matching TRBD1 (6 bases). The V gene's germline CDR1 is SGHRS and CDR2 YFSETQ. The CDR3 is 14 amino acids. V was cut by 2 bases and J by 2 bases, with 10 bases left in between. CDR3 coding DNA: TGCGCCAGCAGCTTTACAGGGATTCAAGAGACCCAGTACTTC. This encodes CASSFTGIQETQYF.

The rearrangement links TRBV19 to TRBJ2-7; D is ambiguous. The V gene's germline CDR1 is LNHDA and CDR2 SQIVND (reference sequence). With 5 bases removed from V and 2 bases from J, the gap between germline ends came to 13 bases. The CDR3 loop spans 14 amino acids. CDR3 coding DNA: TGTGCCAGTAGTGGCCAAGGCGGCCCCTACGAGCAGTACTTC. It is translated as CASSGQGGPYEQYF.

This clone was picked up a small number of times. The CDR3 sequence is CASSGQVSSGPQHF. The CDR3 DNA follows: TGTGCCAGCAGCGGACAGGTGAGCTCGGGACCCCAGCATTTT. The V gene is TRBV7-9, the J gene TRBJ1-5, with 7 nucleotides matching TRBD1. Germline CDR1 is SEHNR and CDR2 is FQNEAQ (reference sequence). This CDR3 is built from 14 residues. V gave up 5 bases and J gave up 10 bases; unmatched junction bases: 11.

The CDR3 protein is CASRKQGYSPLHF. The CDR3 DNA sequence: TGTGCCAGCAGGAAACAGGGATATTCACCCCTCCACTTT. This chain uses TRBV28 with TRBJ1-6, with D tentatively TRBD1 (6 bases). V lost 6 bases and J lost 8, with 11 bases in between. The CDR3 contains 13 residues. CDR1 and CDR2 from the germline V gene are MDHEN and SYDVKM. The entire variable domain, with the rest obtained from reference TRBV28 and TRBJ1-6, is as follows: DVKVTQSSRYLVKRTGEKVFLECVQDMDHENMFWYRQDPGLGLRLIYFSYDVKMKEKGDIPEGYSVSREKKERFSLILESASTNQTSMYLCASRKQGYSPLHFGNGTRLTVT.

This clone was seen more than once but under ten times. The genes are TRBV2 and TRBJ1-1; no clear D gene. This CDR3 is 13 amino acids long. V dropped 8 bases and J dropped 0 bases, with 10 bases sitting between them. Germline-derived CDR1 and CDR2 are SNHLY and FYNNEI. CDR3 nucleotide sequence: TGTGCCAGCTCACAGATGATGAACACTGAAGCTTTCTTT. Translated: CASSQMMNTEAFF.

This chain connects TRBV6-6 to TRBJ1-1; possibly TRBD1 for D (5 bases). The V and J ends lost 6 bases and 2 bases respectively, with 7 bases between them. This CDR3 is built from 12 residues. The V gene's germline CDR1 is MNHNY and CDR2 SVGAGI (reference sequence). The CDR3 protein is CASRQENTEAFF. Here the CDR3 DNA reads TGTGCCAGCAGACAGGAAAACACTGAAGCTTTCTTT.

This sequence joins TRBV28 and TRBJ1-4; TRBD1 aligns across 8 bases. This CDR3 contains 15 residues. Per the germline V gene, CDR1 is MDHEN and CDR2 is SYDVKM. V shed 4 bases, J shed 3 bases, and the junction held 4 bases outside the gene matches. CDR3: CASSWMTGANEKLFF. In nucleotides, the CDR3 is TGTGCCAGCAGTTGGATGACAGGGGCTAATGAAAAACTGTTTTTT.

This clone was seen once. V is TRBV19 and J is TRBJ1-6; D is unclear. CDR1 is LNHDA, CDR2 SQIVND, per germline (reference sequence). The CDR3 extends over 15 amino acids. Trimming stripped 4 bases from V and 9 bases from J, with 16 bases between. CDR3 sequence (DNA): TGTGCCAGTAGTACCGGATACCCCCTAGGTTCACCCCTCCACTTT. It yields the protein CASSTGYPLGSPLHF.